This TCR beta chain was found in a study of identical twins. This clonotype was recorded a few times. The antigen is not known. Study results and limitations: Models predicted less out-of-frame TCR alpha sharing in monozygotic twins than was found. One should note that invariant MAIT and iNKT cells could partly confound zero-insertion analyses. Sharing of beta out-of-frame sequences by twins showed a weaker excess.

It was template switching that added a universal primer site, and there were unique molecular identifiers on the cDNA. TCRdb recomputed calls from the 5' RACE reads with MiXCR, one row per CDR3 protein. Among hundreds of thousands of distinct CDR3 sequences listed, around 8.1% were seen once. The CDR3 loop spans 16 amino acids. Germline V gene sequence: CDR1 LGHNA, CDR2 YNFKEQ. Trimming took off 0 bases at V and 6 bases at J, with 14 bases between the two ends. These data were also reused for a study on yellow fever vaccine responses in identical twins.

Sequencing was done on a sample of memory (CD45RO+) T cells sorted from blood. This receptor was obtained from a woman under 30 in good health. This chain connects TRBV4-2 to TRBJ2-2; D is unresolved. The CDR3 DNA reads as TGTGCCAGCAGCCAAGATGAGGATTTGTCGTCCGGGGAGCTGTTTTTT. The encoded protein is CASSQDEDLSSGELFF.